This T cell receptor beta chain stems from a study of blood T cell repertoires in COVID-19. At the level of the study: PBMCs, B-cell-depleted T cells, or T cells provided the cDNA or gDNA that made up the material.

Original analysis: Reference gene primer amplification yielded estimated nucleated cell counts. Using immunoSEQ multiplex PCR, the repertoire was profiled, and TCRdb retains in-frame clones only, with some absent. That table furnishes V, J and clone size, whereas the DNA furnished D and trimming. Of 250,000 to 300,000 clones listed, about 93% are singletons. Participants were placed into cohorts based on the clinical history they reported. The recovered donors of Cohort 3 showed two negative PCRs, clearance, or symptom resolution. Germline loops: CDR1 SGHDT, CDR2 YYEEEE. This CDR3 contains 16 residues. Trimming left V 0 bases short and J 0 bases short, with 10 bases between.

This clonotype originated in a woman aged 25-40 years who had recovered from COVID-19. The V call is TRBV5-6, the J call TRBJ1-5, with a weak D call TRBD1 (6 bases). The specimen was PBMCs or T cells enriched from blood (not recorded which). CDR3 nucleotide sequence: TGTGCCAGCAGCTTGGCCGGGACATATAGCAATCAGCCCCAGCATTTT. This gives the protein CASSLAGTYSNQPQHF.